This T cell receptor beta chain originates from a study of blood T cell repertoires in COVID-19. For the study at large: T cells, B-cell-depleted T cells, or PBMCs supplied cDNA or gDNA.

As handled by the study authors: Estimation of nucleated cell counts relied on the amplification of reference gene primers. Sequencing used immunoSEQ multiplex PCR; TCRdb keeps in-frame clones, though not all of them. V, J and clone size are those of that table, while D and trimming were read from the DNA. The sample yields fewer than 450,000 clones, around nine tenths seen once. This clone was seen only once. CDR1 is SGHRS and CDR2 is YFSETQ in the germline V gene. CDR3 length: 15 residues. Trimming took off 0 bases at V and 7 bases at J, with 11 bases between the two ends. The sample consisted of peripheral blood. The chain employs TRBV5-1 and TRBJ1-6; a possible D gene is TRBD1 (6 bases). This TCR came from a woman in her sixties or seventies with COVID-19, enrolled during active disease. CDR3: CASSLEARGNSPLHF. In DNA, the CDR3 is TGCGCCAGCAGCTTGGAAGCAAGGGGGAATTCACCCCTCCACTTT. Combining the CDR3 with reference TRBV5-1 and TRBJ1-6 gives the whole variable domain KAGVTQTPRYLIKTRGQQVTLSCSPISGHRSVSWYQQTPGQGLQFLFEYFSETQRNKGNFPGRFSGRQFSNSRSEMNVSTLELGDSALYLCASSLEARGNSPLHFGNGTRLTVT.